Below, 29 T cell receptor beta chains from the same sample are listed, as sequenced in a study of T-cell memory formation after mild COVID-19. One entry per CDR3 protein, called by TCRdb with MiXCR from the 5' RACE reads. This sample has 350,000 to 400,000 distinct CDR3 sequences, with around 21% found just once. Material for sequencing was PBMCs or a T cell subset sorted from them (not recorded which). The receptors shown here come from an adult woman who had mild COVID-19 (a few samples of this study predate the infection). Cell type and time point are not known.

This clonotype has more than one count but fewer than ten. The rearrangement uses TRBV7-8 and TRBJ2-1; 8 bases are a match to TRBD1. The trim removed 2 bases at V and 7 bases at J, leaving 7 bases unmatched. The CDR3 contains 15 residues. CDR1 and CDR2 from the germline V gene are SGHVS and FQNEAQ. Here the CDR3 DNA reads TGTGCCAGCAGCTTAAATGGCCAGGGGGCGAATGAGCAGTTCTTC. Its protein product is CASSLNGQGANEQFF.

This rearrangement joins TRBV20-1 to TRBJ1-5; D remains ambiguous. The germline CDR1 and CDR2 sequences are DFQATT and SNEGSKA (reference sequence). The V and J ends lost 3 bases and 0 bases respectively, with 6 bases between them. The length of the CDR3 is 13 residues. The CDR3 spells CSAREDSNQPQHF. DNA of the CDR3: TGCAGTGCTAGGGAGGATAGCAATCAGCCCCAGCATTTT.

Here the CDR3 DNA reads TGTGCCACCAGTGTCCCACGTAGCGGGAGAGGGACAGATACGCAGTATTTT. This translates into CATSVPRSGRGTDTQYF. The chain joins TRBV24-1 to TRBJ2-3; 9 bases fit TRBD2. CDR1 and CDR2 (germline): KGHDR, SFDVKD. With 5 bases clipped from V and 3 bases from J, the junction kept 11 bases outside the gene matches. This CDR3 contains 17 residues.

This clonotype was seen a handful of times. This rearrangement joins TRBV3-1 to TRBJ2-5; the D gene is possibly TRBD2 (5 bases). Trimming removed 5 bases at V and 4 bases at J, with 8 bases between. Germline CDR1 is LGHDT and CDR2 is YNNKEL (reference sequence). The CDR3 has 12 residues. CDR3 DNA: TGTGCCAGCAGCTTTGGGAGAGAGACCCAGTACTTC. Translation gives CASSFGRETQYF.

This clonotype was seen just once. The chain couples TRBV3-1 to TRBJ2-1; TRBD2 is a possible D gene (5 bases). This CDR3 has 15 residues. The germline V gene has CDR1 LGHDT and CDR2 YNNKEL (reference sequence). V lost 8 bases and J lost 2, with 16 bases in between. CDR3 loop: CASGGRNVAYNEQFF. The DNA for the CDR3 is TGTGCCAGCGGCGGGCGGAACGTGGCCTACAATGAGCAGTTCTTC.

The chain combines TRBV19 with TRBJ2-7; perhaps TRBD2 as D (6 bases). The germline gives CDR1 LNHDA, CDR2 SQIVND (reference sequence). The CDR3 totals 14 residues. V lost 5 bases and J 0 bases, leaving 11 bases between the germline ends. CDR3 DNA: TGTGCCAGTAGTCGGGGAGGAGGCTCCTACGAGCAGTACTTC. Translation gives CASSRGGGSYEQYF.

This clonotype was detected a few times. CDR3: CASSPGASYEQYF. The DNA of the CDR3 is TGTGCCAGCAGCCCGGGGGCCTCCTACGAGCAGTACTTC. The chain recombines TRBV11-2 with TRBJ2-7; D assignment may be TRBD1 or TRBD2 (6 bases each). From germline, CDR1 is SGHAT and CDR2 FQNNGV. The CDR3 totals 13 residues. Trimming shortened V by 5 bases and J by 0 bases, and 8 bases separated the two germline ends. Full variable domain (outside the CDR3, taken from reference TRBV11-2 and TRBJ2-7): EAGVAQSPRYKIIEKRQSVAFWCNPISGHATLYWYQQILGQGPKLLIQFQNNGVVDDSQLPKDRFSAERLKGVDSTLKIQPAKLEDSAVYLCASSPGASYEQYFGPGTRLTVT.

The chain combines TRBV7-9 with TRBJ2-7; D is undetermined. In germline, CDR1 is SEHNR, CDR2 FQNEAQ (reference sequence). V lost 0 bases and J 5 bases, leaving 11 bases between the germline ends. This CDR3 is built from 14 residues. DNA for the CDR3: TGTGCCAGCAGCTTAGCACAATCTGTGCACGAGCAGTACTTC. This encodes CASSLAQSVHEQYF.

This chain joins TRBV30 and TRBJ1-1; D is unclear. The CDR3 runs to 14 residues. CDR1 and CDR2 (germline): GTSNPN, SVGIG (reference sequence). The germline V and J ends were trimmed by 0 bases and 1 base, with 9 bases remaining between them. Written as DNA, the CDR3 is TGTGCCTGGAGTGTCGGTGTCCAGAACACTGAAGCTTTCTTT. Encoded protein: CAWSVGVQNTEAFF.

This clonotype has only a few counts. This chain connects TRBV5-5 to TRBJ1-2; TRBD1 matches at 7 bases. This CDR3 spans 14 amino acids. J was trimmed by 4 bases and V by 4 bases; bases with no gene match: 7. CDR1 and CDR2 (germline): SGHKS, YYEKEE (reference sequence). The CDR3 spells CASSLQGIVYGYTF. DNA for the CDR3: TGTGCCAGCAGCCTACAGGGGATCGTCTATGGCTACACCTTC.

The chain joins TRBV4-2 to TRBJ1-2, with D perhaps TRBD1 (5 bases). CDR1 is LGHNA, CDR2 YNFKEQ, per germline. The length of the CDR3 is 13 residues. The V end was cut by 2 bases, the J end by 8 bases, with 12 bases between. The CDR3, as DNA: TGTGCCAGCAGCCAAAACGCAGGGAAAGGCTACACCTTC. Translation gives CASSQNAGKGYTF.

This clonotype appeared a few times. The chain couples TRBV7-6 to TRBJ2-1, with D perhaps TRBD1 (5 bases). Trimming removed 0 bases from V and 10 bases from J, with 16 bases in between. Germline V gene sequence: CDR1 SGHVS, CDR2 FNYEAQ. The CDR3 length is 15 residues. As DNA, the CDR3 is TGTGCCAGCAGCTTAGCGGGGCGCCTCGCCGGGGAGCAGTTCTTC. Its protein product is CASSLAGRLAGEQFF.

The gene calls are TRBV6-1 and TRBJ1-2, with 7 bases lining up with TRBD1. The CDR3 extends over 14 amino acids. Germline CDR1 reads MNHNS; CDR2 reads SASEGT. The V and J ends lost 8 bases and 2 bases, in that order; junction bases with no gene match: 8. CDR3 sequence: CASLRQGLNYGYTF. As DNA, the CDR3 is TGTGCCAGCCTACGACAGGGCCTCAACTATGGCTACACCTTC.

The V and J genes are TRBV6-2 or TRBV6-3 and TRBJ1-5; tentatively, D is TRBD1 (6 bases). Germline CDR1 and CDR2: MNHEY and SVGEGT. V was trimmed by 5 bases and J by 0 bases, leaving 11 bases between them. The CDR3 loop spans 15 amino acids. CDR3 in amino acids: CASSRGANSNQPQHF. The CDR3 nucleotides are TGTGCCAGCAGTCGGGGGGCCAATAGCAATCAGCCCCAGCATTTT.

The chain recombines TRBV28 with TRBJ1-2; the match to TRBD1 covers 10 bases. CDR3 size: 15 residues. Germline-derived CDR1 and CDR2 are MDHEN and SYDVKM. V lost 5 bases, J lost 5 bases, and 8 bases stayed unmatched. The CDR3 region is CASSDPGQGLYGYTF. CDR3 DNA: TGTGCCAGCAGTGATCCGGGACAGGGGCTGTATGGCTACACCTTC.

CDR3 region: CASSSKRLAGGPTGELFF. CDR3 nucleotide sequence: TGTGCCAGCAGCTCTAAAAGACTAGCGGGAGGGCCCACCGGGGAGCTGTTTTTT. The chain links TRBV7-9 to TRBJ2-2; 14 bases align to TRBD2. After removal of 4 bases from V and 4 bases from J, the junction contained 8 bases not matched to a gene. The CDR3 runs to 18 residues. Per the germline V gene, CDR1 is SEHNR and CDR2 is FQNEAQ (reference sequence).

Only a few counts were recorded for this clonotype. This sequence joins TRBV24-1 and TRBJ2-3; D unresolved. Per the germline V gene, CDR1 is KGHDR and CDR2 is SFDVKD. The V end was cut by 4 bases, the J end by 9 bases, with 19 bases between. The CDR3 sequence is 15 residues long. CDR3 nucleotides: TGTGCCACCAGTGACCGAGACTTCACCCGTGGGACGCAGTATTTT. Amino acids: CATSDRDFTRGTQYF.

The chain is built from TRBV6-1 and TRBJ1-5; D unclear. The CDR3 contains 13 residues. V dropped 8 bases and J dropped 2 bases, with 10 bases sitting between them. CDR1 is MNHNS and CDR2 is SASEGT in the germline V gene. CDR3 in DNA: TGTGCCAGCCAGAGTAACGGCAATCAGCCCCAGCATTTT. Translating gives CASQSNGNQPQHF.

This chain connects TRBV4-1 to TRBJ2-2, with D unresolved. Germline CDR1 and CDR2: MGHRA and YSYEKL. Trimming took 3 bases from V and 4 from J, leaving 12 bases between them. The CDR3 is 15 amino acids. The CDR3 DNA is TGCGCCAGCAGCCATCCTAATCCGGGCACCGGGGAGCTGTTTTTT. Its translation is CASSHPNPGTGELFF.

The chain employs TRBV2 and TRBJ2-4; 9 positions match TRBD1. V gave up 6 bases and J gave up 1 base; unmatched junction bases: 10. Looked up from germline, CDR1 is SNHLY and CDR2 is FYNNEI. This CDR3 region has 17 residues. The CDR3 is CASSAPITGGAKNIQYF. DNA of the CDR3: TGTGCCAGCAGCGCCCCTATTACAGGGGGCGCCAAAAACATTCAGTACTTC.

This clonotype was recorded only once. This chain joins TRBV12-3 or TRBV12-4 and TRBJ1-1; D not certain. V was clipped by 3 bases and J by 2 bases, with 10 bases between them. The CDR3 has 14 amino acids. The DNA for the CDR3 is TGTGCCAGCAGTTTTTGGGTGAAAAACACTGAAGCTTTCTTT. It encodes CASSFWVKNTEAFF.

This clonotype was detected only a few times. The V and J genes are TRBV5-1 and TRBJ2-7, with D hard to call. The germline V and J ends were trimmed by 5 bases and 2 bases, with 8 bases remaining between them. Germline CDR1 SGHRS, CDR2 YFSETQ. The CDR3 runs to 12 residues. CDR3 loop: CASRGFTYEQYF. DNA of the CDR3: TGCGCCAGCAGAGGCTTCACCTACGAGCAGTACTTC. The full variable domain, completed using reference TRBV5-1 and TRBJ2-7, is KAGVTQTPRYLIKTRGQQVTLSCSPISGHRSVSWYQQTPGQGLQFLFEYFSETQRNKGNFPGRFSGRQFSNSRSEMNVSTLELGDSALYLCASRGFTYEQYFGPGTRLTVT.

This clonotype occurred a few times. The CDR3 protein is CASSYHRDRPPIETQYF. CDR3 in DNA: TGTGCCAGCAGTTACCACCGGGACAGACCCCCAATAGAGACCCAGTACTTC. The V call is TRBV6-5, the J call TRBJ2-5; TRBD1 agrees at 7 bases. V lost 2 bases and J lost 4; bases outside the gene matches: 13. Germline CDR1 MNHEY, CDR2 SVGAGI. The CDR3 extends over 17 amino acids.

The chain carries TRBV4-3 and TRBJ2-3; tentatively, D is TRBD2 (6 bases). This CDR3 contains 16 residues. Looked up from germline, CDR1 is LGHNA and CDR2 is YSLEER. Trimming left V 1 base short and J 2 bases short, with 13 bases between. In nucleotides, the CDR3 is TGCGCCAGCAGCCAAGGTACTAGCAGGTACACAGATACGCAGTATTTT. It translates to CASSQGTSRYTDTQYF.

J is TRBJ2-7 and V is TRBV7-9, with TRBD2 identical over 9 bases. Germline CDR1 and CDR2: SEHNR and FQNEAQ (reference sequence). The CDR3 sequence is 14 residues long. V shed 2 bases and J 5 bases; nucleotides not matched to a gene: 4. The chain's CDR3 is CASSLSSGSNEQYF. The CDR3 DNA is TGTGCCAGCAGCTTAAGTAGCGGGAGCAACGAGCAGTACTTC. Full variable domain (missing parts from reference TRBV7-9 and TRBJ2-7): DTGVSQNPRHKITKRGQNVTFRCDPISEHNRLYWYRQTLGQGPEFLTYFQNEAQLEKSRLLSDRFSAERPKGSFSTLEIQRTEQGDSAMYLCASSLSSGSNEQYFGPGTRLTVT.

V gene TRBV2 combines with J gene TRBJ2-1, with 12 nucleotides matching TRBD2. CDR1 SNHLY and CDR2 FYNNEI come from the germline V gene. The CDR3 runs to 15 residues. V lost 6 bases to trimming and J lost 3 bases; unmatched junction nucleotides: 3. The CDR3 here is CASSRLAGDYNEQFF. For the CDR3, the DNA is TGTGCCAGCAGCCGACTAGCGGGAGACTACAATGAGCAGTTCTTC.

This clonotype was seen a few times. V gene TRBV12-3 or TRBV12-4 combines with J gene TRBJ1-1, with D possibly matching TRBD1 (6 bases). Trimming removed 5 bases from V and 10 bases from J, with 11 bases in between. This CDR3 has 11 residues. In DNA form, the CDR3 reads TGTGCCAGCAGTCTCGGGACACCAGCTTTCTTT. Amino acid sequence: CASSLGTPAFF.

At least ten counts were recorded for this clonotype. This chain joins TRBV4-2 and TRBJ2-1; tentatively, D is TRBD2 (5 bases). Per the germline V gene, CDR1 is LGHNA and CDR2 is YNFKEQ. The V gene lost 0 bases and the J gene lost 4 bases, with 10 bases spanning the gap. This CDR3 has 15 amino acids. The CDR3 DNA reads TGTGCCAGCAGCCAAGATGCAACTAGTTACAATGAGCAGTTCTTC. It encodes CASSQDATSYNEQFF.

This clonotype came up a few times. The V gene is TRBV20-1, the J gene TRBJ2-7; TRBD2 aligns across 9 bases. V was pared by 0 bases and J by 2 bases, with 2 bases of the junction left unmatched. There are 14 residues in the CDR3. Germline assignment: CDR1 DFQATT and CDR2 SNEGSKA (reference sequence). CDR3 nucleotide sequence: TGCAGTGCTAGAGAGGGACTAGCCACCTACGAGCAGTACTTC. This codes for CSAREGLATYEQYF.